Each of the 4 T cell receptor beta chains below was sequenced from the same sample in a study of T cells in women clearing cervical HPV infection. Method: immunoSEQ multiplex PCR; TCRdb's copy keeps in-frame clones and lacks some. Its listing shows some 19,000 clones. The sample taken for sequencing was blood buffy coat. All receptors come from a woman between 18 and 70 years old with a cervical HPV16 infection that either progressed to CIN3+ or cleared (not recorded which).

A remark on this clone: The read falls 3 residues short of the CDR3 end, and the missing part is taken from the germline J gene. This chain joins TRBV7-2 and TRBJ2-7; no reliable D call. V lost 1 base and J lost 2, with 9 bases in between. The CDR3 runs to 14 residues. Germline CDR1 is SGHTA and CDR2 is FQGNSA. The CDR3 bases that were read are TGTGCCAGCAGCTTAGTTGGCCAGACCTACGAG. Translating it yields CASSLVGQTYE. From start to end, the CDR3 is CASSLVGQTYEQYF.

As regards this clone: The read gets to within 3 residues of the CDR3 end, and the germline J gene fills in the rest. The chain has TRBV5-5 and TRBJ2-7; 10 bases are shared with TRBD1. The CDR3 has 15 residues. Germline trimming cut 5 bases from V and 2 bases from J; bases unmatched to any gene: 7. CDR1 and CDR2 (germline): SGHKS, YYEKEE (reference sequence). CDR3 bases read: TGTGCCAGCAGTTTGAGGGACAGGGGTACCTACGAG. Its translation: CASSLRDRGTYE. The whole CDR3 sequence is CASSLRDRGTYEQYF.

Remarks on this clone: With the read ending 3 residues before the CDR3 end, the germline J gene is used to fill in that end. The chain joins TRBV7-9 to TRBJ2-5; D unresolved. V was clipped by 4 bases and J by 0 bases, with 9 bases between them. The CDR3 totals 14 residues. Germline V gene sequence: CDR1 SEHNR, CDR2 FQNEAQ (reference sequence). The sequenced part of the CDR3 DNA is TGTGCCAGCAGCTCACAGAGGTACCAAGAGACC. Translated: CASSSQRYQET. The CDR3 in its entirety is CASSSQRYQETQYF.

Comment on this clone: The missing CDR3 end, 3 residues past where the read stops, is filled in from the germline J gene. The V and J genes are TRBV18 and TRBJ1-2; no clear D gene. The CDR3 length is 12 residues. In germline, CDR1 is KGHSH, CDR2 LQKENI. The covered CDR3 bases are TGTGCCAGCTCACCCGGTCAATACGAC. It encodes CASSPGQYD. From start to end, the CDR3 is CASSPGQYDYTF. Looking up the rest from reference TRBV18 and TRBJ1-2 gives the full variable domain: NAGVMQNPRHLVRRRGQEARLRCSPMKGHSHVYWYRQLPEEGLKFMVYLQKENIIDESGMPKERFSAEFPKEGPSILRIQQVVRGDSAAYFCASSPGQYDYTFGSGTRLTVV.